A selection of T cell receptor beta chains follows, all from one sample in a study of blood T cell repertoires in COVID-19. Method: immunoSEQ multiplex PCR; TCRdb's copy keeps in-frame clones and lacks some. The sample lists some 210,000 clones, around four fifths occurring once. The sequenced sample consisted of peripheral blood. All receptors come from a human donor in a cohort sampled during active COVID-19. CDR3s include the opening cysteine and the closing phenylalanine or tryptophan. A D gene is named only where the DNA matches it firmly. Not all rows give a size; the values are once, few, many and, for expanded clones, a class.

CDR3aa: CAVRTDTRQSANSPLHF
CDR3nt: TGTGCCGTCCGGACGGACACCCGCCAAAGTGCCAATTCACCCCTCCACTTT
v_gene: TRBV10-3
d_gene: NA
j_gene: TRBJ1-6
abundance: NA

CDR3aa: CASSVGFSSGNTIYF
CDR3nt: TGTGCCAGCAGCGTAGGGTTCAGCTCTGGAAACACCATATATTTT
v_gene: TRBV7-8
d_gene: NA
j_gene: TRBJ1-3
abundance: NA

CDR3aa: CASSVIAGRSGANVLTF
CDR3nt: TGTGCCAGCAGCGTAATCGCAGGGAGGTCTGGGGCCAACGTCCTGACTTTC
v_gene: TRBV9
d_gene: NA
j_gene: TRBJ2-6
abundance: NA

CDR3aa: CASSQGQGGIGELFF
CDR3nt: TGTGCCAGCAGCCAAGGCCAAGGGGGAATCGGGGAGCTGTTTTTT
v_gene: TRBV14
d_gene: NA
j_gene: TRBJ2-2
abundance: few

CDR3aa: CASSHTAGRYNEQFF
CDR3nt: TGTGCCAGCAGCCATACAGCGGGGCGCTACAATGAGCAGTTCTTC
v_gene: TRBV7-9
d_gene: TRBD2
j_gene: TRBJ2-1
abundance: NA

CDR3aa: CASSSPSGGYSPLHF
CDR3nt: TGTGCCAGCAGTTCGCCCTCAGGGGGCTATTCACCCCTCCACTTT
v_gene: TRBV28
d_gene: TRBD1
j_gene: TRBJ1-6
abundance: NA

CDR3aa: CASSPIRRASSGNTIYF
CDR3nt: TGTGCCAGCAGCCCAATCCGCAGGGCCTCATCTGGAAACACCATATATTTT
v_gene: TRBV3-1/TRBV3-2
d_gene: NA
j_gene: TRBJ1-3
abundance: NA

CDR3aa: CASSFGQNYGYTF
CDR3nt: TGTGCCAGCAGCTTTGGGCAGAACTATGGCTACACCTTC
v_gene: TRBV7-8
d_gene: NA
j_gene: TRBJ1-2
abundance: NA

CDR3aa: CASSTDSGVPYNEQFF
CDR3nt: TGCGCCAGCAGCACGGATTCCGGGGTCCCCTACAATGAGCAGTTCTTC
v_gene: TRBV5-1
d_gene: NA
j_gene: TRBJ2-1
abundance: NA

CDR3aa: CASSQPGQNSPLHF
CDR3nt: TGTGCCAGCAGCCAACCGGGACAAAATTCACCCCTCCACTTT
v_gene: TRBV3-1/TRBV3-2
d_gene: NA
j_gene: TRBJ1-6
abundance: NA

CDR3aa: CASSEEAGGGYEQYF
CDR3nt: TGTGCCAGCAGTGAAGAGGCAGGGGGCGGCTACGAGCAGTACTTC
v_gene: TRBV6-1
d_gene: TRBD1
j_gene: TRBJ2-7
abundance: NA

CDR3aa: CASSDAGTREAKNIQYF
CDR3nt: TGCGCCAGCAGTGACGCCGGGACAAGGGAAGCCAAAAACATTCAGTACTTC
v_gene: TRBV10-1
d_gene: NA
j_gene: TRBJ2-4
abundance: NA

CDR3aa: CASSPDSNYGYTF
CDR3nt: TGTGCCAGCTCACCGGACAGCAACTATGGCTACACCTTC
v_gene: TRBV18
d_gene: NA
j_gene: TRBJ1-2
abundance: NA

CDR3aa: CASSTGTEYNSPLHF
CDR3nt: TGTGCCAGCAGCACCGGGACAGAGTATAATTCACCCCTCCACTTT
v_gene: TRBV5-4
d_gene: TRBD1
j_gene: TRBJ1-6
abundance: NA

CDR3aa: CASSLRTPGELFF
CDR3nt: TGTGCCAGCAGTTTACGAACTCCCGGGGAGCTGTTTTTT
v_gene: TRBV28
d_gene: NA
j_gene: TRBJ2-2
abundance: NA

CDR3aa: CASSANTGTGQETQYF
CDR3nt: TGTGCCAGCTCCGCGAATACAGGGACCGGACAAGAGACCCAGTACTTC
v_gene: TRBV18
d_gene: NA
j_gene: TRBJ2-5
abundance: NA

CDR3aa: CASITRTGKEDYGYTF
CDR3nt: TGTGCCAGCATTACCAGGACAGGGAAGGAGGACTATGGCTACACCTTC
v_gene: TRBV28
d_gene: TRBD1
j_gene: TRBJ1-2
abundance: NA

CDR3aa: CASILSGSNEQYF
CDR3nt: TGTGCCAGCATCCTTAGCGGGAGCAACGAGCAGTACTTC
v_gene: TRBV28
d_gene: TRBD2
j_gene: TRBJ2-7
abundance: NA

CDR3aa: CASSLREIEAFF
CDR3nt: TGTGCCAGCAGCTTACGGGAGATTGAAGCTTTCTTT
v_gene: TRBV7-9
d_gene: NA
j_gene: TRBJ1-1
abundance: NA

CDR3aa: CSSTGGAFGYTF
CDR3nt: TGCAGCTCCACAGGGGGCGCGTTTGGCTACACCTTC
v_gene: TRBV29-1
d_gene: TRBD1
j_gene: TRBJ1-2
abundance: NA

CDR3aa: CASSLTAGRVNEQFF
CDR3nt: TGTGCCAGCAGCTTAACAGCGGGTCGCGTCAATGAGCAGTTCTTC
v_gene: TRBV7-9
d_gene: NA
j_gene: TRBJ2-1
abundance: NA

CDR3aa: CSGISEQFF
CDR3nt: TGCAGTGGTATCAGTGAGCAGTTCTTC
v_gene: TRBV20-1
d_gene: NA
j_gene: TRBJ2-1
abundance: NA

CDR3aa: CASSIDRGGFIGGYTF
CDR3nt: TGTGCCAGTAGTATAGATCGCGGGGGATTTATTGGAGGCTACACCTTC
v_gene: TRBV19
d_gene: NA
j_gene: TRBJ1-2
abundance: NA